This TCR beta chain was captured by sequencing in a study of T cell repertoires in ileal Crohn's disease. On the study more broadly: Patients had a median approximately 7.8-year disease duration, and about 36% were active smokers. About half of patients got postoperative therapy: roughly 12 thiopurines, around 18 anti-TNF. M6 samples are neoterminal ileum biopsies from postoperative colonoscopy. Broader study findings: Compared with CD4 T cells, sorted CD8 cells carried more expanded clones.

Measured with immunoSEQ multiplex PCR; TCRdb has only the in-frame clones, and not every one. The repertoire holds approximately 11,000 clones, with 55% to 75% as singletons. Comment on this clone: What it recognizes is unknown.

Time point: neoterminal ileum biopsy at postoperative endoscopy, about 6 months after surgery. The CDR3 has 18 residues. V gave up 8 bases and J gave up 0 bases; unmatched junction bases: 13. Germline CDR1 and CDR2: MDHEN and SYDVKM. The TCR sequence derives from an adult with Crohn's disease. The J gene is TRBJ1-4, the V gene TRBV28, with TRBD1 matching over 9 bases. The sample taken for sequencing was ileal tissue. In DNA, the CDR3 is TGTGCCAGCGCTTACTCGGGACAGGGCTCCGCAACTAATGAAAAACTGTTTTTT. Translating gives CASAYSGQGSATNEKLFF.